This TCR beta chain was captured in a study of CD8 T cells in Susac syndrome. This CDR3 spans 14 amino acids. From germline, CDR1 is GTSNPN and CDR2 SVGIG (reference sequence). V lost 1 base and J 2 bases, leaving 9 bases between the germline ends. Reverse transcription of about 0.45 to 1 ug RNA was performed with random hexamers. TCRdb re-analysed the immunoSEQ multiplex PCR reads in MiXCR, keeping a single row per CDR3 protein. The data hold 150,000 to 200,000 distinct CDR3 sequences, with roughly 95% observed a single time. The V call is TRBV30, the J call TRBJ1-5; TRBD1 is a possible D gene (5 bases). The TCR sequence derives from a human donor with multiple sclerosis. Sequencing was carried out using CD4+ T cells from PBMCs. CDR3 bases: TGTGCCTGGAGTGGAGGGGATGGCAATCAGCCCCAGCATTTT. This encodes CAWSGGDGNQPQHF.